This TCR beta chain was documented in a study of shared clonotypes between healthy human individuals. This clone showed up many times. The same CDR3 arises from other DNA sequences in this sample as well. This table comes from immunoSEQ multiplex PCR, and its TCRdb copy is limited to in-frame clones, with some not included. The table includes hundreds of thousands of clones, 85% to 95% detected once. As defined, naive CD8 cells were CD45RO-negative and positively selected for CCR7, with terminally differentiated effector memory CD45RA+ cells excluded. The CDR3 covers 16 residues. Germline loops: CDR1 SEHNR, CDR2 FQNEAQ (reference sequence). V lost 5 bases, J lost 0 bases, and 6 bases stayed unmatched.

This clonotype originated in a man aged 30 to 45 in good health. This sequence joins TRBV7-9 and TRBJ2-1, with TRBD1 matching over 8 bases. Source material: naive CD8+ T cells sorted from blood. The CDR3 DNA reads as TGTGCCAGCAGCGGCTACAGGGGGAGCTCCTACAATGAGCAGTTCTTC. Protein: CASSGYRGSSYNEQFF.